The 28 T cell receptor beta chains in this list originate from one sample, sequenced in a study of T cell repertoires in cytomegalovirus infection. Each CDR3 protein is one row after TCRdb ran MiXCR on the reads. Of around 450,000 distinct CDR3 sequences listed, approximately 10% are singletons. What was sequenced was PBMCs. The receptors derive from a human donor in good health (CMV status not recorded). Some clones in this sample may be carry-over from other donors' samples.

This clonotype was seen ten or more times. V is TRBV6-5 and J is TRBJ2-1; no clear D gene. The CDR3 is made up of 13 amino acids. CDR1 and CDR2 from the germline V gene are MNHEY and SVGAGI. The V and J ends lost 7 bases and 5 bases respectively, with 12 bases between them. DNA for the CDR3: TGTGCCAGCACCCCGCATATCAACAATGAGCAGTTCTTC. It codes for CASTPHINNEQFF.

This clonotype was seen a handful of times. The V and J genes are TRBV29-1 and TRBJ1-5, with 9 bases aligning to TRBD1. CDR1 and CDR2 (germline): SQVTM, ANQGSEA. The CDR3 extends over 15 amino acids. V shed 4 bases, J shed 3 bases, and the junction held 7 bases outside the gene matches. Here the CDR3 DNA reads TGCAGCGTTGCGACAGGGGGGACCAACAATCAGCCCCAGCATTTT. The encoded protein is CSVATGGTNNQPQHF. Looking up the rest from reference TRBV29-1 and TRBJ1-5 gives the full variable domain: SAVISQKPSRDICQRGTSLTIQCQVDSQVTMMFWYRQQPGQSLTLIATANQGSEATYESGFVIDKFPISRPNLTFSTLTVSNMSPEDSSIYLCSVATGGTNNQPQHFGDGTRLSIL.

This clonotype was picked up many times. The chain recombines TRBV7-2 with TRBJ1-4; D is unresolved. Germline V gene lookup returns CDR1 SGHTA and CDR2 FQGNSA. This CDR3 is 14 amino acids long. V lost 5 bases and J 3 bases, leaving 10 bases between the germline ends. CDR3 DNA: TGTGCCAGCAGCGGAGATCAGGCTAATGAAAAACTGTTTTTT. Translating it yields CASSGDQANEKLFF.

This clonotype was observed a few times. The J gene is TRBJ1-2, the V gene TRBV20-1, with 8 bases aligning to TRBD1. The CDR3 runs to 15 residues. V was pared by 1 base and J by 4 bases, with 8 bases of the junction left unmatched. CDR1 and CDR2 from the germline V gene are DFQATT and SNEGSKA (reference sequence). CDR3 amino acids: CSARVPGQVTYGYTF. In DNA, the CDR3 is TGCAGTGCTAGAGTCCCGGGACAGGTCACCTATGGCTACACCTTC.

This clonotype was detected many times. This chain links TRBV28 with TRBJ2-6, with D possibly matching TRBD1 (6 bases). This CDR3 is built from 15 residues. Trimming removed 5 bases at V and 0 bases at J, with 8 bases between. Per germline, CDR1 MDHEN and CDR2 SYDVKM. In DNA, the CDR3 is TGTGCCAGCAGTCGGGACAACTCTGGGGCCAACGTCCTGACTTTC. It encodes CASSRDNSGANVLTF.

This clonotype was seen repeatedly, ten times or more. Here the CDR3 DNA reads TGTGCCAGTACCCTATCCGGGACAGGTGGTTCCTACGAGCAGTACTTC. This encodes CASTLSGTGGSYEQYF. The chain joins TRBV19 to TRBJ2-7, with 8 bases aligning to TRBD1. The germline CDR1 and CDR2 sequences are LNHDA and SQIVND (reference sequence). The CDR3 is 16 residues long. V lost 7 bases, J lost 1 base, and 12 bases stayed unmatched.

This clonotype has at least ten counts. The chain uses TRBV7-2 and TRBJ2-7; D unresolved. This CDR3 comprises 11 residues. Germline V lookup: CDR1 SGHTA, CDR2 FQGNSA. Trimming took off 2 bases at V and 7 bases at J, with 6 bases between the two ends. CDR3 bases: TGTGCCAGCAGCTTAAGGTGGGAGCAGTACTTC. Protein: CASSLRWEQYF.

A note on this clonotype: It may be a read error: a sequence one base away is much more abundant. The chain uses TRBV7-9 and TRBJ2-1, with 14 positions matching TRBD2. In germline, CDR1 is SEHNR, CDR2 FQNEAQ (reference sequence). This CDR3 has 16 residues. V trimming: 5 bases; J trimming: 0 bases; junction bases outside the gene matches: 0. The CDR3 nucleotides are TGTGCCAGCAGCGGGACTAGCGGGAGCTCCTACAATGAGCAGTTCTTC. Translating it yields CASSGTSGSSYNEQFF.

The chain uses TRBV10-3 and TRBJ2-7, with D tentatively TRBD1 or TRBD2 (6 bases each). CDR1 and CDR2 from the germline V gene are ENHRY and SYGVKD. CDR3 size: 12 residues. V was cut by 5 bases and J by 5 bases, with 10 bases left in between. For the CDR3, the DNA is TGTGCCATCAGTAATAGGGGGGACGAGCAGTACTTC. Residues: CAISNRGDEQYF.

This clonotype was counted at least ten times. This chain uses TRBV7-2 with TRBJ2-3; D is perhaps TRBD1 (6 bases). In germline, CDR1 is SGHTA, CDR2 FQGNSA. CDR3 length equals 16 residues. V dropped 2 bases and J dropped 1 base, with 13 bases sitting between them. This CDR3 reads CASSLQPGARTDTQYF. The CDR3 DNA is TGTGCCAGCAGCTTACAGCCAGGGGCACGCACAGATACGCAGTATTTT. The full variable domain, rest sourced from reference TRBV7-2 and TRBJ2-3, is GAGVSQSPSNKVTEKGKDVELRCDPISGHTALYWYRQSLGQGLEFLIYFQGNSAPDKSGLPSDRFSAERTGGSVSTLTIQRTQQEDSAVYLCASSLQPGARTDTQYFGPGTRLTVL.

This clonotype occurred many times. The gene calls are TRBV11-2 and TRBJ2-2; no definite D call. Germline V gene lookup returns CDR1 SGHAT and CDR2 FQNNGV. V dropped 0 bases and J dropped 3 bases, with 5 bases sitting between them. The CDR3 consists of 14 residues. CDR3 protein: CASSLDPYTGELFF. CDR3 coding DNA: TGTGCCAGCAGCTTAGATCCTTACACCGGGGAGCTGTTTTTT.

This clonotype was detected ten times or more. The rearrangement joins TRBV29-1 to TRBJ2-7; no clear D. With 4 bases removed from V and 2 bases from J, the gap between germline ends came to 9 bases. The germline V gene encodes CDR1 SQVTM and CDR2 ANQGSEA. The CDR3 runs to 12 residues. CDR3 sequence reads: CSVVGPAYEQYF. In DNA, the CDR3 is TGCAGCGTTGTCGGACCCGCCTACGAGCAGTACTTC.

This clonotype was recorded many times. The chain links TRBV5-1 to TRBJ1-4; tentatively, D is TRBD1 (5 bases). The CDR3 covers 20 residues. V was shortened by 0 bases and J by 0 bases, with 21 bases between the two germline ends. Germline CDR1 SGHRS, CDR2 YFSETQ. The CDR3 loop reads CASSLDVAGHSNSTNEKLFF. Written as DNA, the CDR3 is TGCGCCAGCAGCTTGGATGTCGCAGGGCATTCTAATTCAACTAATGAAAAACTGTTTTTT.

In this sample, this clonotype turned up many times. V gene TRBV5-6 combines with J gene TRBJ2-5; TRBD2 aligns across 14 bases. This CDR3 region has 15 residues. V was clipped by 4 bases and J by 4 bases; unmatched bases: 3. Germline loops: CDR1 SGHDT, CDR2 YYEEEE. CDR3 loop: CASSGGLAGAETQYF. CDR3 nucleotides: TGTGCCAGCAGCGGGGGACTAGCGGGGGCAGAGACCCAGTACTTC.

The table lists this clonotype with many counts. The V call is TRBV7-2, the J call TRBJ1-5, with 9 bases matching TRBD1. CDR1 and CDR2 from the germline V gene are SGHTA and FQGNSA. CDR3 length equals 14 residues. V was pared by 2 bases and J by 7 bases, with 3 bases of the junction left unmatched. CDR3 sequence: CASSLRDRDQPQHF. CDR3 DNA sequence: TGTGCCAGCAGCTTACGGGACAGGGACCAGCCCCAGCATTTT.

This clonotype occurred many times. The chain links TRBV20-1 to TRBJ1-6, with TRBD1 matching over 7 bases. CDR1 and CDR2 (germline): DFQATT, SNEGSKA (reference sequence). Unmatched junction bases numbered 10, after V lost 4 bases and J lost 10 bases. The CDR3 is 14 residues long. Here the CDR3 DNA reads TGCAGTGCTAATCTCGGGACAGCCACGTCACCCCTCCACTTT. As protein: CSANLGTATSPLHF.

In its sample, this clonotype was seen a few times. This chain links TRBV20-1 with TRBJ1-6, with D possibly TRBD1 on 5 matching bases. V was pared by 0 bases and J by 5 bases, with 14 bases between. The V gene's germline CDR1 is DFQATT and CDR2 SNEGSKA (reference sequence). The CDR3 is made up of 16 amino acids. The CDR3 loop reads CSAREGGNRHNSPLHF. The CDR3, as DNA: TGCAGTGCTAGAGAGGGGGGGAATCGGCATAATTCACCCCTCCACTTT.

Many counts were recorded for this clonotype. The J gene is TRBJ2-6, the V gene TRBV6-6; D remains ambiguous. Trimming took off 7 bases at V and 1 base at J, with 11 bases between the two ends. CDR1 MNHNY and CDR2 SVGAGI come from the germline V gene (reference sequence). The CDR3 totals 15 residues. CDR3 coding DNA: TGTGCCAGCAACTCCCTCGGGTCTGGGGCCAACGTCCTGACTTTC. It translates to CASNSLGSGANVLTF.

This clonotype was recorded many times. The chain carries TRBV19 and TRBJ1-5, with 9 bases matching TRBD1. With 7 bases clipped from V and 0 bases from J, the junction kept 13 bases outside the gene matches. This CDR3 comprises 18 residues. The germline gives CDR1 LNHDA, CDR2 SQIVND (reference sequence). This CDR3 reads CASTAGQGSPYSNQPQHF. DNA for the CDR3: TGTGCCAGTACCGCCGGACAGGGGAGCCCCTATAGCAATCAGCCCCAGCATTTT.

This clonotype showed up many times. This rearrangement joins TRBV27 to TRBJ2-5; D is undetermined. CDR1 and CDR2 from the germline V gene are MNHEY and SMNVEV (reference sequence). This CDR3 is 13 amino acids long. V lost 6 bases and J lost 4, with 12 bases in between. In nucleotides, the CDR3 is TGTGCCAGCAGATCGGAGAGTTTAGAGACCCAGTACTTC. Translated, it gives CASRSESLETQYF.

This clonotype appeared many times. The V and J genes are TRBV4-2 and TRBJ2-2; 11 positions match TRBD2. The CDR3 runs 18 residues. From germline, CDR1 is LGHNA and CDR2 YNFKEQ. V lost 4 bases, J lost 2 bases, and 9 bases stayed unmatched. The CDR3 loop is CASSPRQTSGINTGELFF. The CDR3 DNA follows: TGTGCCAGCAGCCCTCGGCAGACTAGCGGGATAAACACCGGGGAGCTGTTTTTT.

This clonotype was seen repeatedly, ten times or more. J is TRBJ2-1 and V is TRBV5-1; possibly TRBD1 for D (8 bases). The V end lost 0 bases, the J end lost 6 bases, and 13 bases lay between the germline ends. The CDR3 consists of 15 residues. The germline gives CDR1 SGHRS, CDR2 YFSETQ. The CDR3 bases are TGCGCCAGCAGCTTGGGACAGGGGAGGGTCAATGAGCAGTTCTTC. It is translated as CASSLGQGRVNEQFF. The variable domain in full, with the rest retrieved from reference TRBV5-1 and TRBJ2-1, is KAGVTQTPRYLIKTRGQQVTLSCSPISGHRSVSWYQQTPGQGLQFLFEYFSETQRNKGNFPGRFSGRQFSNSRSEMNVSTLELGDSALYLCASSLGQGRVNEQFFGPGTRLTVL.

There are a few counts of this clonotype. This chain connects TRBV15 to TRBJ2-4; D may be TRBD2 (6 bases). The V gene lost 0 bases and the J gene lost 1 base, with 13 bases spanning the gap. The CDR3 extends over 17 amino acids. The V gene's germline CDR1 is LNHNV and CDR2 YYDKDF (reference sequence). CDR3: CATSRDLGGPAKNIQYF. CDR3 bases: TGTGCCACCAGCAGAGATCTGGGGGGACCCGCCAAAAACATTCAGTACTTC.

This clonotype was observed at least ten times. The chain links TRBV7-8 to TRBJ2-5; D not certain. Deletions cut 2 bases from V and 4 bases from J, with 11 bases between. From germline, CDR1 is SGHVS and CDR2 FQNEAQ. The CDR3 covers 14 residues. The CDR3 is CASSLTPTPETQYF. CDR3 nucleotides: TGTGCCAGCAGCTTAACCCCTACCCCAGAGACCCAGTACTTC.

This clonotype appeared many times. V is TRBV6-1 and J is TRBJ2-1; D is unclear. Trimming pared 7 bases from V and 4 bases from J, leaving 17 bases between. Germline loops: CDR1 MNHNS, CDR2 SASEGT. CDR3 length: 15 amino acids. As DNA, the CDR3 is TGTGCCAGCATCCTGTCATCCGGACCGTACAATGAGCAGTTCTTC. It is translated as CASILSSGPYNEQFF.

This clonotype was counted only a few times. The rearrangement uses TRBV7-2 and TRBJ2-7; no firm D call. Trimming removed 4 bases from V and 3 bases from J, with 7 bases in between. CDR1 is SGHTA and CDR2 is FQGNSA in the germline V gene. The length of the CDR3 is 12 residues. The CDR3 protein is CASSSSRYEQYF. Written as DNA, the CDR3 is TGTGCCAGCAGCTCCAGCCGCTACGAGCAGTACTTC.

This clonotype has a handful of counts. This sequence joins TRBV20-1 and TRBJ2-7; TRBD1 matches at 8 bases. V lost 3 bases, J lost 6 bases, and 10 bases stayed unmatched. The CDR3 spans 14 residues. Germline loops: CDR1 DFQATT, CDR2 SNEGSKA (reference sequence). The CDR3 nucleotides are TGCAGTGCTAGTTCCGGGACAGGCCTGACCGAGCAGTACTTC. It translates to CSASSGTGLTEQYF.

This clonotype showed up just a few times. The chain links TRBV9 to TRBJ2-7, with TRBD1 matching over 8 bases. With V trimmed by 0 bases and J by 2 bases, 4 bases remained unmatched. This CDR3 has 15 amino acids. The germline V gene has CDR1 SGDLS and CDR2 YYNGEE. CDR3 amino acids: CASSVGTGFTYEQYF. The CDR3 DNA sequence: TGTGCCAGCAGCGTAGGGACAGGGTTTACCTACGAGCAGTACTTC. Full variable domain (remainder filled in from reference TRBV9 and TRBJ2-7): DSGVTQTPKHLITATGQRVTLRCSPRSGDLSVYWYQQSLDQGLQFLIQYYNGEERAKGNILERFSAQQFPDLHSELNLSSLELGDSALYFCASSVGTGFTYEQYFGPGTRLTVT.